This T cell receptor (beta chain) was sequenced during a study of molecular identifiers for immune sequencing clone quantification. This clonotype was recorded many times. This CDR3 is built from 15 residues. V was clipped by 2 bases and J by 3 bases, with 12 bases between them. One entry per CDR3 protein, called by TCRdb with MiXCR from the PCR reads. The sample holds 300,000 to 400,000 distinct CDR3 sequences, about 21% seen once. This TCR was sampled from a human donor in good health. Some libraries in this study had Jurkat cell RNA spiked in. Sequenced material: naive CD8+ T cells from blood, with Jurkat cell RNA spiked in. Specified subset: FACS-sorted CD8+CD4-CCR7+CD45RA+ naive T cells. The rearrangement joins TRBV12-3 or TRBV12-4 to TRBJ2-3, with D perhaps given as TRBD1 or TRBD2 (6 bases each). The DNA of the CDR3 is TGTGCCAGCAGTTTATCCCCGGGGGCGACAGATACGCAGTATTTT. Amino acids: CASSLSPGATDTQYF.